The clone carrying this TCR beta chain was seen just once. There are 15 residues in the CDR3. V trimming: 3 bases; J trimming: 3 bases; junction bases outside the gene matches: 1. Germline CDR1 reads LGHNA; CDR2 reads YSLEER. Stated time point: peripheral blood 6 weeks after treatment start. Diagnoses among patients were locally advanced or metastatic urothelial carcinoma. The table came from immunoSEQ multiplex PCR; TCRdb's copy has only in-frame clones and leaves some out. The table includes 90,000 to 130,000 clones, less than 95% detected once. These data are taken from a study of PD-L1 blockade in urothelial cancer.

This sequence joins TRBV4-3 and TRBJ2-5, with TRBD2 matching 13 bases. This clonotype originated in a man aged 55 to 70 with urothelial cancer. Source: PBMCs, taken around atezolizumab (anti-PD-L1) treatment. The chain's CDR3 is CASSHGLAGEETQYF. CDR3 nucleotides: TGCGCCAGCAGCCACGGACTAGCGGGAGAAGAGACCCAGTACTTC.